The 4 T cell receptor beta chains given below trace back to one sample, sequenced in a study of post-analysis software for immune sequencing data. The study's findings and limits: Comparison of patients with controls showed four or five TRBV segments more frequent in patients, TRBV5-6, TRBV5-1 and TRBV20-1 among them.

Antigens of these TCRs are unknown. Unique molecular identifiers were present in the TCR beta cDNA libraries. TCRdb recomputed calls from the PCR reads with MiXCR, one row per CDR3 protein. The sample includes 740,000 or so distinct CDR3 sequences, approximately 53% of them seen just once. The sample taken for sequencing was blood. Receptors originate from a girl between 5 and 17 years old with multiple sclerosis.

This clonotype was found once. The rearrangement links TRBV5-1 to TRBJ1-1, with 8 bases identical to TRBD1. Trimming cost V 2 bases and J 7 bases; bases outside gene matches: 10. The length of the CDR3 is 15 residues. Per the germline V gene, CDR1 is SGHRS and CDR2 is YFSETQ. The DNA for the CDR3 is TGCGCCAGCAGCTTCGATCCGGGACAGGAGGTTGAAGCTTTCTTT. Protein sequence: CASSFDPGQEVEAFF.

The V and J genes are TRBV12-3 or TRBV12-4 and TRBJ1-2; D uncertain. V lost 3 bases to trimming and J lost 8 bases, with 7 bases between them. This CDR3 has 11 amino acids. The CDR3 protein is CASSFPGGYTF. The CDR3 nucleotides read TGTGCCAGCAGTTTTCCGGGGGGCTACACCTTC.

CDR3 region: CSVEVRTNTEAFF. Here the CDR3 DNA reads TGCAGCGTTGAAGTCCGCACCAACACTGAAGCTTTCTTT. J is TRBJ1-1 and V is TRBV29-1; D not certain. V was clipped by 1 base and J by 2 bases, with 8 bases between them. Per the germline V gene, CDR1 is SQVTM and CDR2 is ANQGSEA. This CDR3 is 13 amino acids long.

The chain couples TRBV6-6 to TRBJ2-7, with D unclear. V was cut by 4 bases and J by 0 bases, with 13 bases left in between. Germline V gene lookup returns CDR1 MNHNY and CDR2 SVGAGI (reference sequence). This CDR3 has 15 residues. CDR3: CASSSPTLSSYEQYF. Here the CDR3 DNA reads TGTGCCAGCAGTTCCCCGACACTGAGCTCCTACGAGCAGTACTTC.